This T cell receptor beta chain was captured by sequencing in a study of regulatory T cells in long-lasting Graves disease. The overall study: Persistent cases were those of Graves' disease that involved over 5 years of antithyroid drugs with positive TSH receptor antibodies. Points from the study as a whole: Persistent Graves' patients possessed reduced TCR diversity relative to recently diagnosed ones.

This clonotype occurred many times. Its target is unknown. The sample's time point: persistent/refractory GD, antithyroid drugs over 5 years with positive TRAb. RNA extracted from PBMCs served as the sequencing template. All patients originated from an endocrinology department located in Xi'an, China. Arm-PCR with iRepertoire HTBI primers amplified the CDR3 regions for these TCR beta libraries. TCRdb reprocessed the multiplex PCR reads via MiXCR and lists one record per CDR3 protein. Found here are over 350,000 distinct CDR3 sequences, less than 25% of them singletons; the top ten hold 20%. With 4 bases removed from V and 0 bases from J, the gap between germline ends came to 15 bases. Germline CDR1 reads SEHNR; CDR2 reads FQNEAQ (reference sequence). The CDR3 spans 16 residues.

This TCR came from a female donor with Graves disease. This sample comprised peripheral blood mononuclear cells (PBMCs), obtained when the disease was refractory, from a patient treated with antithyroid drugs. The chain uses TRBV7-9 and TRBJ1-2; unclear D gene. The CDR3 protein is CASSYPGSDPNYGYTF. The CDR3, as DNA: TGTGCCAGCAGCTACCCGGGATCGGACCCTAACTATGGCTACACCTTC.